This TCR beta chain was sequenced during a study of T cell repertoires in cytomegalovirus infection. Study overall: Through public TCR beta signatures, both CMV infection and matching HLA type were indicated. Study-level points and caveats: Dominant in the ex vivo response were TCR beta clonotypes restricted by HLA-C and specific for CMV. Adding up the frequency of public TCR beta families identified people who carried CMV plus the relevant HLA.

The germline V gene has CDR1 SGHTA and CDR2 FQGNSA. Trimming left V 5 bases short and J 3 bases short, with 11 bases between. This CDR3 spans 14 amino acids. This clonotype was found many times. The antigen remains unidentified. TCRdb reprocessed the reads with MiXCR, giving one entry per CDR3 protein. Of 200,000 or so distinct CDR3 sequences listed, 28% were seen once; the top ten hold 30% to 40%. Sequencing was carried out using PBMCs. This TCR was sampled from a human donor in good health (CMV status not recorded). Some clones in this sample may be carry-over from other donors' samples. The chain carries TRBV7-2 and TRBJ1-5; D gene uncertain. The CDR3 DNA sequence: TGTGCCAGCAGCCAGGACTCAAACAATCAGCCCCAGCATTTT. It specifies CASSQDSNNQPQHF.